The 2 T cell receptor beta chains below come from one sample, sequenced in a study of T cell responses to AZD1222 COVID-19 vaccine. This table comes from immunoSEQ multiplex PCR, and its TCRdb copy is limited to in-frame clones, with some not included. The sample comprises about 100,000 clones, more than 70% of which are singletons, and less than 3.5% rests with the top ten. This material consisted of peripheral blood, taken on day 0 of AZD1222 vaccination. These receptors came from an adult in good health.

CDR3 sequence (DNA): TGTGCCAGCCAGGAGACAGAGTACTACGAGCAGTACTTC. Its protein product is CASQETEYYEQYF. This chain links TRBV6-5 with TRBJ2-7, with a possible D match to TRBD1 (5 bases). Germline V gene sequence: CDR1 MNHEY, CDR2 SVGAGI. The V gene lost 8 bases and the J gene lost 3 bases, with 14 bases spanning the gap. This CDR3 is built from 13 residues.

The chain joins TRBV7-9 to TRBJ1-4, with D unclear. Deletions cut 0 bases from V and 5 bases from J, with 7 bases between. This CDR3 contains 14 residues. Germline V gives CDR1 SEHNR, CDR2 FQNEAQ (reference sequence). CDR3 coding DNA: TGTGCCAGCAGCTTAGCCCAGGAGAATGAAAAACTGTTTTTT. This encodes CASSLAQENEKLFF.